This T cell receptor beta chain was retrieved from a study of blood T cell repertoires in COVID-19 (dated by TCRdb to the early 2020s). For the wider study: Collaborator samples came from the United States, Italy and Spain and covered acute and convalescent phases of COVID-19. A freely available public database, intended as a resource for researchers studying the immune response to SARS-CoV-2, is where the repertoires were released. The prospective study material was composed of cDNA or gDNA derived from T cells, B-cell-depleted T cells, or PBMCs. Samples were obtained from the ongoing ImmuneRACE study (first 160 participants) and from over 1,000 subjects provided by 6 global collaborators. A de-identified subject ID, COVID-19 status, age in years and sex were almost always included in the sample metadata. Deeply sampled blood TCRbeta repertoires from subjects exposed to, actively infected with, or recovered from COVID-19 were included in the dataset. HLA class I and class II types, where available, came from metadata supplied by the sample provider rather than from assay-based typing. The full study reports these points: The amount of clinical and demographic metadata varied by source and participant and was provided uncurated.

Reading the germline V gene (reference sequence) gives CDR1 MNHNY and CDR2 SVGAGI. At the junction V is shortened by 0 bases and J by 8 bases, with 11 bases in between. The CDR3, from cysteine to phenylalanine, totals 15 residues. The retained sequence is limited to the CDR3, 45 bases, with the frame set at the first base. Collaborating institutions collected whole blood in K2EDTA tubes following their own protocols. Collaborator samples were shipped for TCRbeta analysis as frozen whole blood, isolated PBMCs, or DNA extracted from either sample type. The immunoSEQ Assay, a bias-controlled multiplex PCR, was used to amplify TCRbeta CDR3 regions from genomic DNA. Concerning the study's data processing: Nucleated cell counts per sample were estimated from amplification of reference gene primers within the assay. To quantify the absolute abundance of each unique TCRbeta CDR3 rearrangement, sequence reads were collapsed and filtered. For each sample, productive Simpson clonality was calculated as the square root of Simpson's diversity index over productive rearrangements. Sourced from immuneACCESS, this table was stored by TCRdb with only in-frame sequences that have V and J called. A share of the clones is absent; for the studies checked, an unresolved V gene accounts for under half, and the remainder has no known explanation. V and J calls and clone size come straight from that table; D and trimming were deduced from the DNA. This sample gives about 370,000 clones in total; around 87% of them show up just once. 6.5% of the sample is taken by the ten largest.

With regard to this clone: The clone's antigen remains unknown. Nothing much larger sits one base from this clone, and base qualities are not available.

The TCR sequence derives from a man aged 18 to 35 with active or convalescent COVID-19. In this chain, TRBV6-6 is recombined with TRBJ1-6; a weak D assignment points to TRBD1 (5 bases agree). Sequencing was performed on peripheral blood. The encoded CDR3 is CASSYSVQADSPLHF. The DNA sequence follows: TGTGCCAGCAGTTACTCTGTACAGGCTGATTCACCCCTCCACTTT.